The rows below give T cell receptor beta chains drawn from one sample of a study of metastatic and nonmetastatic thyroid tumors. TCRdb reprocessed the PCR reads via MiXCR. The repertoire includes approximately 13,000 clones, 30% to 40% of them detected once, and approximately 12% sits in the top ten. The sample consisted of tumor tissue. These receptors all stem from a male donor with papillary thyroid cancer or a benign thyroid nodule (not recorded which). Some clones in this sample may be carry-over from other donors' samples. Each CDR3 is given without its conserved first and last residue. Clone size is stated in some rows and not others, as once, few, many or a class when expanded.

.	TRBV6-4	ASSEREGTYNEQF
.	TRBV6-1	ASGTGGGADTQY
.	TRBV5-1	ASSPGAGTNYNEQF
few	TRBV6-1	ASRPTGQGLNQY
.	TRBV12-3/TRBV12-4	ASSLGLAGLPQETQY
many	TRBV18	ASSFQASGNTIY
.	TRBV6-6	ASSYSVGQGAYEQY
few	TRBV6-1	ASRGGTGGGEQY
medium-sized	TRBV6-1	ASGAGGGWETQY
many	TRBV29-1	SAGTNYNEQF
.	TRBV20-1	RGERVAIQY
few	TRBV6-1	ASFVQSAEAF
.	TRBV20-1	SAGYEQY
.	TRBV20-1	SARLPWTGRTDTQY
.	TRBV18	ASSPGTGTYEQY
.	TRBV19	ASSIPTNRGLYGYT
.	TRBV20-1	SARFRAYEQY
.	TRBV3-1	ASSPSGPYEQY
.	TRBV19	ASRSLNTDTQY
.	TRBV28	ASSRSNTDTQY
.	TRBV5-1	ASSLEGRAAYNEQF
.	TRBV30	AWNVGQGVYEQY
many	TRBV7-6	ASSLRDGNTDTQY
few	TRBV6-2/TRBV6-3	ASKPGTSGRANYEQY
.	TRBV6-1	ASSDLAGGPGEQY
few	TRBV6-1	ASSEEDGRFTEAF
.	TRBV30	AWGGLANPYEQY
few	TRBV6-1	ASVAGGGWETHY
medium-sized	TRBV28	ASREPIGETQY
few	TRBV6-1	ASSELVGVGTGELF
.	TRBV2	ASTSQGFTGELF
medium-sized	TRBV2	ASSVGAGTEAF
few	TRBV5-1	ASSVGTAGYEQY
.	TRBV2	ASSGGQGVNQPQH
medium-sized	TRBV5-1	ASSLALVTDTQY
.	TRBV27	ASSSSDALHEQY
few	TRBV12-3/TRBV12-4	ASTATGDEQF
.	TRBV6-1	ASSRPGLAGYEQY
.	TRBV9	ASSVAGLAGGNYEQY
few	TRBV6-1	ASTQGLRAEQY